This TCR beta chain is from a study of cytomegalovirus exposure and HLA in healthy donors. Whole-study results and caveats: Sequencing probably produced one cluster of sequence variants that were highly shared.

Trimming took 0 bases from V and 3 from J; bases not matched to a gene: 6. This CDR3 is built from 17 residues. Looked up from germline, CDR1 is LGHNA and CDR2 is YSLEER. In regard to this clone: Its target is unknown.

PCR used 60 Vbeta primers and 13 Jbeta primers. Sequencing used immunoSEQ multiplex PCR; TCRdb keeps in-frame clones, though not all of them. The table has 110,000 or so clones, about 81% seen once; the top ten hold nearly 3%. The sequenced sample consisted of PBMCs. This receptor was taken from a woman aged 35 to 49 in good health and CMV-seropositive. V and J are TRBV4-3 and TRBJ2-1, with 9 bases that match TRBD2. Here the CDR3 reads CASSQDPTSGFYNEQFF. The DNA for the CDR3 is TGCGCCAGCAGCCAAGATCCGACTAGCGGATTCTACAATGAGCAGTTCTTC.